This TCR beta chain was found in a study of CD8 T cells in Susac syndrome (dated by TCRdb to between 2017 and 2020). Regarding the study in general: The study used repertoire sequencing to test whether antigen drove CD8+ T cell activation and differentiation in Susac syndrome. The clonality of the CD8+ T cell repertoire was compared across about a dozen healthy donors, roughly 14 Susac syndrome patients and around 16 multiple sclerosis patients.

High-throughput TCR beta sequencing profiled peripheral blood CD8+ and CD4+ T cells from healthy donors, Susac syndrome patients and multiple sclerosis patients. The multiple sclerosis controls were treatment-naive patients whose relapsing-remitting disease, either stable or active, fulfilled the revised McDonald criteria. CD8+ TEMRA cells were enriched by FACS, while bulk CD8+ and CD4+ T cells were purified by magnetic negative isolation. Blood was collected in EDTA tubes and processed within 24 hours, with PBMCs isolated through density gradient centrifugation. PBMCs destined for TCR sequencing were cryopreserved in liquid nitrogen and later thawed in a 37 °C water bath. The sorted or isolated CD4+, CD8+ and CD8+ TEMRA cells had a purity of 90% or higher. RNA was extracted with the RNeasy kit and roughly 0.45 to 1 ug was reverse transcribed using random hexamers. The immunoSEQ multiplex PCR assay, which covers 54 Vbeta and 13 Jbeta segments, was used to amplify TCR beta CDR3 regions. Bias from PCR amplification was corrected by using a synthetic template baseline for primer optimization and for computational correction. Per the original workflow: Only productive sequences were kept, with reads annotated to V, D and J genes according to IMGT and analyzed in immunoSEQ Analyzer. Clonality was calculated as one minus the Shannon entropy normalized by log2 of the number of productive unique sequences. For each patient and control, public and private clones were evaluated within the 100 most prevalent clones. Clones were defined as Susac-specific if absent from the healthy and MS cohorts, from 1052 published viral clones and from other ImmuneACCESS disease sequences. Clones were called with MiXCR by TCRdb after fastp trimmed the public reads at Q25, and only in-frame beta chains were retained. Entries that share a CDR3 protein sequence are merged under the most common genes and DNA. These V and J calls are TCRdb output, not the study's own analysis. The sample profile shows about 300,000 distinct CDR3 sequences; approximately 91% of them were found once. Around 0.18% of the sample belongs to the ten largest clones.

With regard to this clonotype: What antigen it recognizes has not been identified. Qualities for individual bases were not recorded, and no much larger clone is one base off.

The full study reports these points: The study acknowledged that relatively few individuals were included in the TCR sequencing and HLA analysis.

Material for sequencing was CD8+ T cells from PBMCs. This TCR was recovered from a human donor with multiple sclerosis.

The CDR3 reads CASSLGDRETQYF. The nucleotides are TGCGCCAGCAGCTTAGGGGATAGAGAGACCCAGTACTTC. This receptor chain uses TRBV5-1 and TRBJ2-5; TRBD1 is a possible D gene, resting on 5 matching bases. At the junction V is shortened by 2 bases and J by 4 bases, with 9 bases in between. CDR1 and CDR2, looked up from the germline V gene, are SGHRS and YFSETQ. From cysteine to phenylalanine, the CDR3 is 13 amino acids long. CDR3 DNA is the only sequence kept; it has 39 bases, read in frame from the first base.